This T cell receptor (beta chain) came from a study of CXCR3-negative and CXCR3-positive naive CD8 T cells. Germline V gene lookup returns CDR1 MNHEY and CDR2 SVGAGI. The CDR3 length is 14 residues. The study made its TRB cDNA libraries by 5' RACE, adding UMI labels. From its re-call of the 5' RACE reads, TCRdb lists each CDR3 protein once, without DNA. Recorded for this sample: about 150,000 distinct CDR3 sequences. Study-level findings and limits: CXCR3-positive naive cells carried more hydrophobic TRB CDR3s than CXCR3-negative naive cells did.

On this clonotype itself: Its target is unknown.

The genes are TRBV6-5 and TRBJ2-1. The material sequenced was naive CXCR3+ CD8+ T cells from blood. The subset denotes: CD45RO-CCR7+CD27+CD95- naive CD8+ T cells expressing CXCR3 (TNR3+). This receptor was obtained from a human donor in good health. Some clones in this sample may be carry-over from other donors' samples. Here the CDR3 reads CASSYSNSYNEQFF.